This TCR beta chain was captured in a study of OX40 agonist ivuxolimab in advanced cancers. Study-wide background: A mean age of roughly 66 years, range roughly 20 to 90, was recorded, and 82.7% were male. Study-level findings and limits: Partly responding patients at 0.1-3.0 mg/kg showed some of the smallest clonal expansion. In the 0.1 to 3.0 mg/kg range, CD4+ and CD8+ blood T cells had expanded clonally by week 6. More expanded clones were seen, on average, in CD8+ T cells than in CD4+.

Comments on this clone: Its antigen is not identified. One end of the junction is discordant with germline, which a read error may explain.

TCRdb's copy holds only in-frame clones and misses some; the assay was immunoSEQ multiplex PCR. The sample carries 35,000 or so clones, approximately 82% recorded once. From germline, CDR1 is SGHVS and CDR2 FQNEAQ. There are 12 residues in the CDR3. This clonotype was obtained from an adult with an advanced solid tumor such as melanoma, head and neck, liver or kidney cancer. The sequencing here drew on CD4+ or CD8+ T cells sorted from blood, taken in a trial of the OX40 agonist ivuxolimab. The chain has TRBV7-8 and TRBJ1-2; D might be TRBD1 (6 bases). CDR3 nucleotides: TGTGCCAGCAGCTTAGTTTCGACAGGCCACTTTTTC. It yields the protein CASSLVSTGHFF.